This T cell receptor (beta chain) was retrieved from a study of radiotherapy plus CTLA-4 blockade in lung cancer. Study-level background: Among enrolled patients, less than 20% responded and more than 25% achieved disease control.

The CDR3 has 16 amino acids. CDR1 is SGHRS, CDR2 YFSETQ, per germline. Trimming removed 4 bases from V and 0 bases from J, with 14 bases in between. The assay was immunoSEQ multiplex PCR, and TCRdb's table has in-frame clones only and misses some. This table has about 45,000 clones, roughly 64% appearing once. The TCR originated in a human donor with non-small cell lung cancer who had a partial response to radiotherapy plus ipilimumab. The V call is TRBV5-1, the J call TRBJ1-3; D may be TRBD1 (6 bases). The specimen was peripheral blood, collected from a patient treated with radiotherapy plus ipilimumab. The CDR3 reads CASSPQGGVSGNTIYF. The CDR3 bases are TGCGCCAGCAGCCCACAAGGGGGGGTCTCTGGAAACACCATATATTTT.